These 23 T cell receptor beta chains came from one sample sequenced in a study of control samples from healthy donors and cancer patients. Here immunoSEQ multiplex PCR was the method, and the copy in TCRdb shows in-frame clones only, minus some. The sample shows fewer than 200,000 clones, about 90% of them seen only once. Sequenced: blood. Receptors originate from a man aged 30 to 45 in good health.

CDR3 region: CASSALRQRRVSGANVLTF. The CDR3 DNA reads as TGTGCCAGCAGCGCTCTTCGACAGAGGCGGGTATCTGGGGCCAACGTCCTGACTTTC. The chain joins TRBV14 to TRBJ2-6, with D perhaps TRBD1 or TRBD2 (5 bases each). The CDR3 is made up of 19 amino acids. The germline V gene has CDR1 SGHDN and CDR2 FVKESK. Trimming pared 5 bases from V and 1 base from J, leaving 21 bases between.

The chain couples TRBV15 to TRBJ1-4; D is unresolved. The CDR3 loop spans 13 amino acids. Germline V gene lookup returns CDR1 LNHNV and CDR2 YYDKDF (reference sequence). Trimming left V 1 base short and J 8 bases short, with 8 bases between. CDR3 sequence: CATSRVEGEKLFF. The CDR3 DNA is TGTGCCACCAGCAGAGTGGAGGGCGAAAAACTGTTTTTT.

V usage is TRBV4-1 and J usage is TRBJ2-1, with D tentatively TRBD1 or TRBD2 (6 bases each). V was pared by 4 bases and J by 7 bases, with 11 bases between. Looked up from germline, CDR1 is MGHRA and CDR2 is YSYEKL. The CDR3 contains 13 residues. CDR3 in amino acids: CASSPGGPNEQFF. CDR3 in DNA: TGCGCCAGCAGCCCCGGGGGCCCAAATGAGCAGTTCTTC.

This clone was seen more than once but under ten times. The chain combines TRBV18 with TRBJ1-1, with D uncertain. Germline lookup yields CDR1 KGHSH and CDR2 LQKENI. Between the trimmed V and J ends, which lost 5 bases and 1 base, there was a span of 8 bases. The CDR3 length is 13 residues. The CDR3 loop is CASSLGRNTEAFF. The CDR3 nucleotides are TGTGCCAGCTCATTAGGGAGGAACACTGAAGCTTTCTTT.

The V call is TRBV29-1, the J call TRBJ2-1; D tentatively reads TRBD1 or TRBD2 (5 bases each). This CDR3 region has 14 residues. V was clipped by 3 bases and J by 2 bases, with 11 bases between them. In germline, CDR1 is SQVTM, CDR2 ANQGSEA. The CDR3 nucleotides are TGCAGCGTTGAGGGGCTAGCCACCTACAATGAGCAGTTCTTC. It specifies CSVEGLATYNEQFF.

The chain is built from TRBV4-1 and TRBJ2-7; TRBD2 aligns across 11 bases. The V gene end was trimmed by 4 bases and the J gene end by 3 bases; junction bases not matched to a gene: 5. Germline CDR1 is MGHRA and CDR2 is YSYEKL. CDR3 length equals 15 residues. CDR3 sequence reads: CASSPGTSGLYEQYF. The CDR3 DNA reads TGCGCCAGCAGCCCCGGGACTAGCGGACTCTACGAGCAGTACTTC.

The rearrangement uses TRBV27 and TRBJ1-4; D perhaps matches TRBD1 (5 bases). Per the germline V gene, CDR1 is MNHEY and CDR2 is SMNVEV (reference sequence). CDR3 size: 15 residues. V lost 4 bases, J lost 4 bases, and 13 bases lay in between. This CDR3 reads CASSSVRRGNEKLFF. As DNA, the CDR3 is TGTGCCAGCAGTTCAGTCCGAAGGGGTAATGAAAAACTGTTTTTT.

The rearrangement uses TRBV7-8 and TRBJ1-2; D is uncertain. Trimming shortened V by 1 base and J by 2 bases, and 5 bases separated the two germline ends. This CDR3 has 13 amino acids. Germline CDR1 is SGHVS and CDR2 is FQNEAQ. The CDR3 DNA reads TGTGCCAGCAGCTTAGGGGTAAACTATGGCTACACCTTC. Its translation is CASSLGVNYGYTF.

This clone has just a few counts. The chain links TRBV10-3 to TRBJ1-4, with D tentatively TRBD1 (5 bases). V lost 0 bases and J 6 bases, leaving 17 bases between the germline ends. This CDR3 contains 17 residues. Germline V gene lookup returns CDR1 ENHRY and CDR2 SYGVKD. The CDR3 spells CAISESASPGPDEKLFF. In DNA form, the CDR3 reads TGTGCCATCAGTGAGTCGGCATCGCCAGGGCCGGATGAAAAACTGTTTTTT.

The chain employs TRBV27 and TRBJ1-3, with D tentatively TRBD1 (5 bases). The V end was cut by 6 bases, the J end by 0 bases, with 21 bases between. The CDR3 is 18 amino acids. Germline assignment: CDR1 MNHEY and CDR2 SMNVEV (reference sequence). CDR3 region: CASRRQGWGGNSGNTIYF. The CDR3 coding sequence is TGTGCCAGCAGGAGGCAGGGTTGGGGGGGTAACTCTGGAAACACCATATATTTT.

The chain joins TRBV2 to TRBJ1-1; possibly TRBD1 for D (6 bases). The CDR3 is 15 amino acids. The germline V gene encodes CDR1 SNHLY and CDR2 FYNNEI. V lost 7 bases and J lost 0, with 15 bases in between. CDR3 protein: CASTRGSPMNTEAFF. For the CDR3, the DNA is TGTGCCAGCACCAGGGGAAGTCCGATGAACACTGAAGCTTTCTTT. Supplemented by reference TRBV2 and TRBJ1-1, the full variable domain reads EPEVTQTPSHQVTQMGQEVILRCVPISNHLYFYWYRQILGQKVEFLVSFYNNEISEKSEIFDDQFSVERPDGSNFTLKIRSTKLEDSAMYFCASTRGSPMNTEAFFGQGTRLTVV.

This clone was observed once. The rearrangement links TRBV6-5 to TRBJ2-3; TRBD1 aligns across 9 bases. The CDR3 covers 15 residues. Germline V gene lookup returns CDR1 MNHEY and CDR2 SVGAGI. Unmatched junction bases numbered 5, after V lost 6 bases and J lost 1 base. DNA of the CDR3: TGTGCCAGCAGGCGACAGGGGGGGCGCACAGATACGCAGTATTTT. Translated: CASRRQGGRTDTQYF.

Notes on this clone: A read error may produce the germline difference seen at one junction end. V usage is TRBV23-1 and J usage is TRBJ2-1; D is unresolved. TRBV23-1 is known as an ORF, though its function is uncertain. This CDR3 is 11 amino acids long. The CDR3 DNA follows: TGCGCTAGCAGGTCCTACAATGAGCAGTTCTTC. As protein: CASRSYNEQFF.

This chain uses TRBV24-1 with TRBJ2-7; 7 bases are shared with TRBD2. J gave up 2 bases and V 9 bases, and 6 bases lay outside the gene matches. Germline V lookup: CDR1 KGHDR, CDR2 SFDVKD. The CDR3 covers 13 residues. The CDR3 DNA is TGTGCCACCTCGGGGACTACTCCCTACGAGCAGTACTTC. Amino acid sequence: CATSGTTPYEQYF.

This clone was picked up one time. The chain uses TRBV29-1 and TRBJ2-5; TRBD2 matches 10 bases. Unmatched junction bases numbered 11, after V lost 6 bases and J lost 7 bases. Germline V gene data show CDR1 as SQVTM and CDR2 as ANQGSEA. The CDR3 length is 14 residues. The CDR3 loop reads CSVPPLASGGTQYF. In DNA form, the CDR3 reads TGCAGCGTCCCCCCCTTGGCTAGCGGGGGGACCCAGTACTTC. The full variable domain, in which reference TRBV29-1 and TRBJ2-5 provide the parts outside the CDR3, is SAVISQKPSRDICQRGTSLTIQCQVDSQVTMMFWYRQQPGQSLTLIATANQGSEATYESGFVIDKFPISRPNLTFSTLTVSNMSPEDSSIYLCSVPPLASGGTQYFGPGTRLLVL.

This clone was seen only once. The gene calls are TRBV11-2 and TRBJ2-3; no clear D gene. This CDR3 comprises 12 residues. The germline CDR1 and CDR2 sequences are SGHAT and FQNNGV. V lost 1 base and J lost 4, with 3 bases in between. The CDR3 loop is CASSLASDTQYF. Written as DNA, the CDR3 is TGTGCCAGCAGCTTAGCGTCAGATACGCAGTATTTT.

V is TRBV18 and J is TRBJ2-2; 7 bases line up with TRBD1. The CDR3 is 15 amino acids. Germline-derived CDR1 and CDR2 are KGHSH and LQKENI. Trimming took 8 bases from V and 1 from J; bases not matched to a gene: 7. CDR3 nucleotide sequence: TGTGCCAGCCGGCGCCCAGGGGGGAACACCGGGGAGCTGTTTTTT. Its translation is CASRRPGGNTGELFF.

This chain uses TRBV6-5 with TRBJ1-6; TRBD1 is a possible D gene (5 bases). This CDR3 contains 13 residues. The V end lost 6 bases, the J end lost 9 bases, and 12 bases lay between the germline ends. CDR1 and CDR2 from the germline V gene are MNHEY and SVGAGI. CDR3 sequence reads: CASRPLGVSPLHF. CDR3 coding DNA: TGTGCCAGCAGACCCCTAGGGGTTTCACCCCTCCACTTT.

The CDR3 DNA follows: TGTGCCAGCAGTGAAATCAGCAGACACACCTCTGGGGCCAACGTCCTGACTTTC. The encoded protein is CASSEISRHTSGANVLTF. The V call is TRBV2, the J call TRBJ2-6; no clear D. This CDR3 comprises 18 residues. Germline V CDR1 and CDR2: SNHLY, FYNNEI. Trimming took 2 bases from V and 0 from J, leaving 14 bases between them.

The gene calls are TRBV3-1 (or the pseudogene TRBV3-2) and TRBJ2-1, with D unclear. The germline gives CDR1 LGHDT, CDR2 YNNKEL (reference sequence). V dropped 4 bases and J dropped 3 bases, with 7 bases sitting between them. The CDR3 runs to 13 residues. CDR3 protein: CASSRSIYNEQFF. The CDR3 nucleotides are TGTGCCAGCAGCCGGTCTATCTACAATGAGCAGTTCTTC.

The V gene is TRBV3-1 (or the pseudogene TRBV3-2), the J gene TRBJ2-7; 13 bases agree with TRBD2. Germline V gives CDR1 LGHDT, CDR2 YNNKEL (reference sequence). V shed 1 base, J shed 2 bases, and the junction held 5 bases outside the gene matches. The CDR3 spans 17 residues. This CDR3 is CASSQVGTSGVTYEQYF. CDR3 DNA sequence: TGTGCCAGCAGCCAAGTAGGGACTAGCGGGGTGACCTACGAGCAGTACTTC.

This clone was observed a single time. The CDR3 DNA reads as TGTGCCAGCTCACCCCTCTTACAGCGACCCAGCCTGGAGCAGTACTTC. It is translated as CASSPLLQRPSLEQYF. V usage is TRBV18 and J usage is TRBJ2-7; D is ambiguous. The CDR3 consists of 16 residues. V was shortened by 3 bases and J by 7 bases, with 22 bases between the two germline ends. Germline CDR1 KGHSH, CDR2 LQKENI. The whole variable domain, filled in from reference TRBV18 and TRBJ2-7, reads NAGVMQNPRHLVRRRGQEARLRCSPMKGHSHVYWYRQLPEEGLKFMVYLQKENIIDESGMPKERFSAEFPKEGPSILRIQQVVRGDSAAYFCASSPLLQRPSLEQYFGPGTRLTVT.

The chain uses TRBV7-3 and TRBJ2-3; 8 nucleotides align to TRBD2. Germline CDR1 and CDR2: SGHTA and FQGTGA. The CDR3 sequence is 15 residues long. V lost 5 bases, J lost 4 bases, and 8 bases stayed unmatched. The CDR3 DNA is TGTGCCAGCAGCACCGTGGCGGGGGGCGCAGATACGCAGTATTTT. Translation gives CASSTVAGGADTQYF.